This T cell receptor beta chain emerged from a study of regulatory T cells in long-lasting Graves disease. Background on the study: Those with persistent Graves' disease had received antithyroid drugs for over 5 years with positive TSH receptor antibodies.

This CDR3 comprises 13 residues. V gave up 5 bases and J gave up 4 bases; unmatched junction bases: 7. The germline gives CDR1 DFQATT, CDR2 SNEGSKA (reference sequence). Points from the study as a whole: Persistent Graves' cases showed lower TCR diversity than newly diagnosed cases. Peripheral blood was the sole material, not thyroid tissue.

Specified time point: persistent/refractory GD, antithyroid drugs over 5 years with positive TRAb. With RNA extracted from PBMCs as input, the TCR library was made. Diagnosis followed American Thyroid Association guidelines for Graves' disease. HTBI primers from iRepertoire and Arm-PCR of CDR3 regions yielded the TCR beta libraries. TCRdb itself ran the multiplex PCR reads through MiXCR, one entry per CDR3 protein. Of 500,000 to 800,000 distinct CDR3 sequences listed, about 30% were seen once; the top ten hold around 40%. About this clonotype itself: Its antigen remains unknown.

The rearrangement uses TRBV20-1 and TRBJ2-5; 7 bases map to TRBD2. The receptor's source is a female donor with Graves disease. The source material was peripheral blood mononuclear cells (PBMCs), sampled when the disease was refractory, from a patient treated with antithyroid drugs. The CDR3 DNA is TGCAGTGCTGGCAGCGGGATAGGAGAGACCCAGTACTTC. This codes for CSAGSGIGETQYF.